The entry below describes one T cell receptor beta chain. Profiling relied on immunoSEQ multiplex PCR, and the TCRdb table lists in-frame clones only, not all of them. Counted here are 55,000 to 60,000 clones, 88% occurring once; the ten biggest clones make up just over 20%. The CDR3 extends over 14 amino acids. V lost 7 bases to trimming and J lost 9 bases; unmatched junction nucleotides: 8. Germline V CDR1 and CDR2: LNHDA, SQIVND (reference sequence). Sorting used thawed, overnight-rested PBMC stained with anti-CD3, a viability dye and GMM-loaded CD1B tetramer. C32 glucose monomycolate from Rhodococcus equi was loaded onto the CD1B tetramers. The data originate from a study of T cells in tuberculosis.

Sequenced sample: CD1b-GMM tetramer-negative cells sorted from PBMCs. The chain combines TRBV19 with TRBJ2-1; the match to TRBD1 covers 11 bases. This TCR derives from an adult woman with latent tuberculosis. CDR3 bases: TGTGCCAGTAACCCCCGGACAGGGGGCACTGAGCAGTTCTTC. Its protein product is CASNPRTGGTEQFF.